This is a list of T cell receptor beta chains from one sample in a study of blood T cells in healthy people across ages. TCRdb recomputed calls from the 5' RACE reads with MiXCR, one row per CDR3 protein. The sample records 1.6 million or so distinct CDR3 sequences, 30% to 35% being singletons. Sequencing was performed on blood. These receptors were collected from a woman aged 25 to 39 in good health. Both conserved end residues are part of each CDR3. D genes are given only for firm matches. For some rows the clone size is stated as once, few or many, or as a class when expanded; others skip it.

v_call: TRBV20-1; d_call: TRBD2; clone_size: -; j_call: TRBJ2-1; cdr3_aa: CSARGLAGGVQFF; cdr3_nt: TGCAGTGCTAGGGGACTAGCGGGAGGGGTACAGTTCTTC
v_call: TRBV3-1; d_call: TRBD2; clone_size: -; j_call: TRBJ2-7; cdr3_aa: CASSQGDYPFHEQYF; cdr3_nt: TGTGCCAGCAGCCAAGGGGACTACCCATTTCACGAGCAGTACTTC
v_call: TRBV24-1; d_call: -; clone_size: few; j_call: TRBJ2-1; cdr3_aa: CATSDPHTSNEQFF; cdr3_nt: TGTGCCACCAGTGATCCCCACACTAGCAATGAGCAGTTCTTC
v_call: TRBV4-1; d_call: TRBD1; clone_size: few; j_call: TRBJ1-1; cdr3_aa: CASSARQGLNTEAFF; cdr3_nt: TGCGCCAGCAGCGCTCGACAGGGCCTGAACACTGAAGCTTTCTTT
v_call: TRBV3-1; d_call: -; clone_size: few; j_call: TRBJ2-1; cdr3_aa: CASSSRQGNAASGHNGQFF; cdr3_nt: TGTGCCAGCAGCTCACGACAGGGAAACGCGGCTAGCGGGCATAACGGGCAGTTCTTC
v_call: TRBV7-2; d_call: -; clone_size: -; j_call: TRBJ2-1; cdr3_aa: CASSSAFDPWNEQFF; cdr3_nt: TGTGCCAGCAGCTCCGCCTTTGATCCTTGGAATGAGCAGTTCTTC
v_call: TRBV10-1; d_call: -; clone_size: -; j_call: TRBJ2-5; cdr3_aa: CAGQRHHQETQYF; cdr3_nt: TGCGCCGGCCAGAGACACCACCAAGAGACCCAGTACTTC
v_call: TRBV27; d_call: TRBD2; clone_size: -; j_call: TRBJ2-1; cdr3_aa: CASSLQIGGRNEQFF; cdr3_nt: TGTGCCAGCAGTTTACAAATCGGGGGGAGGAATGAGCAGTTCTTC
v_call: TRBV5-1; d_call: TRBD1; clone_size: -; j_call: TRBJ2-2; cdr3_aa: CASSLRTGGSGELFF; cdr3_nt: TGCGCCAGCAGCTTGAGGACAGGGGGCTCCGGGGAGCTGTTTTTT
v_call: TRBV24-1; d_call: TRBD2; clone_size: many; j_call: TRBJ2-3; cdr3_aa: CATSAGGRGADTQYF; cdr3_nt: TGTGCCACCAGTGCAGGCGGGAGAGGAGCAGATACGCAGTATTTT
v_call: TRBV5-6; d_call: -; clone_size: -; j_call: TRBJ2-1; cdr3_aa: CASSFSRGSYNEQFF; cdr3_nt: TGCGCCAGCAGCTTTTCCAGGGGCTCCTACAATGAGCAGTTCTTC
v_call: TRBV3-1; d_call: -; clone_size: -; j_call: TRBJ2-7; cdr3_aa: CASSQAADWYEQYF; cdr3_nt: TGTGCCAGCAGCCAAGCGGCCGACTGGTACGAGCAGTACTTC
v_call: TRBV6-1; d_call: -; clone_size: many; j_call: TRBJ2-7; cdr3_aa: CASQRGGAYEQYF; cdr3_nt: TGTGCCAGCCAGCGAGGGGGTGCCTACGAGCAGTACTTC
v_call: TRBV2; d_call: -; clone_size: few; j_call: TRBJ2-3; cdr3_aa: CASRTRGGTDTQYF; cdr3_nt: TGTGCCAGCAGGACCAGGGGGGGGACAGATACGCAGTATTTT
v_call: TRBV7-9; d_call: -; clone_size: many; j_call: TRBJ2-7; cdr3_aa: CASSLGGVPYEQYF; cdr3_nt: TGTGCCAGCAGCTTAGGAGGGGTCCCCTACGAGCAGTACTTC
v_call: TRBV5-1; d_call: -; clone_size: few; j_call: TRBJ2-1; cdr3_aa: CASSFLSYPQNNEQFF; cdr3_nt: TGCGCCAGCAGCTTTTTATCCTACCCCCAGAACAATGAGCAGTTCTTC
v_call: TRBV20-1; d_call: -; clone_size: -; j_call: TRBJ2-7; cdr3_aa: CSAREGLQGLQGQYF; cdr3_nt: TGCAGTGCTAGGGAGGGCCTTCAAGGGCTTCAAGGGCAGTACTTC
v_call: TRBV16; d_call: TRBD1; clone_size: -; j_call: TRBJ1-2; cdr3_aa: CASSQSGLQGDYGYTF; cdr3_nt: TGTGCCAGCAGCCAATCGGGGCTACAGGGGGACTATGGCTACACCTTC
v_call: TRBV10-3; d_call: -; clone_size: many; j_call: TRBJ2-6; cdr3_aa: CAISESQGLGGANVLTF; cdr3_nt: TGTGCCATCAGTGAGTCGCAGGGTCTAGGGGGGGCCAACGTCCTGACTTTC
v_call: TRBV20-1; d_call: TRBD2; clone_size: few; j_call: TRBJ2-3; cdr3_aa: CSATSLAGVDTQYF; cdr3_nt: TGCAGTGCTACTAGTCTAGCGGGAGTGGATACGCAGTATTTT
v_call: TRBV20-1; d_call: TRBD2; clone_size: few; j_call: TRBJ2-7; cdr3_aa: CSARPGLAGEQYF; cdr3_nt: TGCAGTGCTAGGCCGGGACTAGCGGGAGAGCAGTACTTC
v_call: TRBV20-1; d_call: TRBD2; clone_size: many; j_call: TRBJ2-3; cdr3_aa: CSATPGLRSADTQYF; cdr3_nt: TGCAGTGCTACCCCGGGACTAAGGAGCGCAGATACGCAGTATTTT
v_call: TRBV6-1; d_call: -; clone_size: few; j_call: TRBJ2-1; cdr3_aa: CASSWGPVGNEQFF; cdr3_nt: TGTGCCAGCAGTTGGGGGCCGGTGGGCAATGAGCAGTTCTTC
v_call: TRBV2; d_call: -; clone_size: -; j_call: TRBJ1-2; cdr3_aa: CASTGLRKDGYTF; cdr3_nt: TGTGCCAGCACGGGACTAAGAAAGGATGGCTACACCTTC
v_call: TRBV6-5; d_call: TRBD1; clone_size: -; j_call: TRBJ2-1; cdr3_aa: CASSSLTGLNEQFF; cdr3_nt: TGTGCCAGCAGTTCTTTGACAGGGCTGAATGAGCAGTTCTTC
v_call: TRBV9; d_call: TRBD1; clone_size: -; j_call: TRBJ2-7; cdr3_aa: CASSVVGDRAPYEQYF; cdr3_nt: TGTGCCAGCAGCGTAGTAGGGGACAGGGCCCCCTACGAGCAGTACTTC
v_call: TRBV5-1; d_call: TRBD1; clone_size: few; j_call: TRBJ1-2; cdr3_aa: CASSLVEGAHGYTF; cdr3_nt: TGCGCCAGCAGCTTGGTGGAGGGGGCCCATGGCTACACCTTC
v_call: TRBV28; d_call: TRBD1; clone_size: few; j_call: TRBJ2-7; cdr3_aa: CASSYGQGTDEQYF; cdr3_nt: TGTGCCAGCAGTTATGGACAGGGGACCGACGAGCAGTACTTC
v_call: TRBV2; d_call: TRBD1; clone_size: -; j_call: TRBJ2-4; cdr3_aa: CASSDGDSKNIQYF; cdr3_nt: TGTGCCAGCAGTGACGGGGACAGCAAAAACATTCAGTACTTC
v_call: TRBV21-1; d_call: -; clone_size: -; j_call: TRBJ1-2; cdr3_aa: CASSNRLRDRYGYTF; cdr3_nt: TGTGCCAGCAGCAACCGGCTCCGGGACAGATATGGCTACACCTTC
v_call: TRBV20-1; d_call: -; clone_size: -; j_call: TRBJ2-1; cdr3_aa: CGARDQDSYSYNEQFF; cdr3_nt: TGCGGTGCTAGAGATCAGGACAGTTACTCCTACAATGAGCAGTTCTTC
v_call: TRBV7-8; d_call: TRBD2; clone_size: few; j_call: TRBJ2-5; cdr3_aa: CASSFNSGRTRETQYF; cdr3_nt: TGTGCCAGCAGCTTCAATAGCGGGAGAACGCGGGAGACCCAGTACTTC